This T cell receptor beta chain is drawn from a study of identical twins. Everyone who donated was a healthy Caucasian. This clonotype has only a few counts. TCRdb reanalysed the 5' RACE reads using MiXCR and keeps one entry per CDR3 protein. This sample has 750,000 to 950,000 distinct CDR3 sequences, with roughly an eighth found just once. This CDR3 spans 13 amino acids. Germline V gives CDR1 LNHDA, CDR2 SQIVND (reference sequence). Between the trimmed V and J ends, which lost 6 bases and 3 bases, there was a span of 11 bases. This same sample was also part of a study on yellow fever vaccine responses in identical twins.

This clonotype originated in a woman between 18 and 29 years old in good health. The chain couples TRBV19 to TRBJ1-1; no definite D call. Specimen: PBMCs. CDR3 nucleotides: TGTGCCAGTAGCAGAGGATTTGACACTGAAGCTTTCTTT. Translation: CASSRGFDTEAFF.